Below, one TCR beta chain is given with its context. This specimen belongs to a study of blood T cell repertoires in COVID-19. Study overall: Sites across the United States, Italy and Spain contributed samples from acute and convalescent COVID-19.

Authors' processing steps: From reference gene primer amplification, estimates of nucleated cell counts were derived. Some clones are missing from TCRdb's copy, which holds only in-frame ones; the method was immunoSEQ multiplex PCR. V and J calls and clone size are copied from that table; D and trimming were computed from the DNA. This sample has about 190,000 clones, with roughly four fifths found just once. V lost 6 bases, J lost 2 bases, and 6 bases stayed unmatched. The CDR3 loop spans 15 amino acids. Germline V CDR1 and CDR2: MNHEY, SMNVEV (reference sequence). Specimen: peripheral blood. This TCR was recovered from a man aged 30-40 years with active or convalescent COVID-19. V and J are TRBV27 and TRBJ2-3; 9 bases agree with TRBD2. The CDR3 DNA follows: TGTGCCAGCAGGCTAGCGGGGAGACACACAGATACGCAGTATTTT. Translating it yields CASRLAGRHTDTQYF.